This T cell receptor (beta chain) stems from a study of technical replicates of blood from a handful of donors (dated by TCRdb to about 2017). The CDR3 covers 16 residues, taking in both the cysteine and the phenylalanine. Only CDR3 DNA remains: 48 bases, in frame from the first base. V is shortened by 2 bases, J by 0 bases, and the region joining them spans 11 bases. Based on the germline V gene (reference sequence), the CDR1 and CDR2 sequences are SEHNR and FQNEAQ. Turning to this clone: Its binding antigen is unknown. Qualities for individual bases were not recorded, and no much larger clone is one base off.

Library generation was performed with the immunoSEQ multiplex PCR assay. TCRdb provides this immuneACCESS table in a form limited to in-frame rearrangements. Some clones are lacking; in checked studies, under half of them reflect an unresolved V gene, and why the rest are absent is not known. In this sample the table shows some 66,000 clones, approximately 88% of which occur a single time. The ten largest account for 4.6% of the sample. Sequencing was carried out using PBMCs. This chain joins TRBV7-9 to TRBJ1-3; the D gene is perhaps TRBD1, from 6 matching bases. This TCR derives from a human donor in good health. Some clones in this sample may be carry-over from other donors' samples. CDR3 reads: CASSLSQGSSGNTIYF. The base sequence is TGTGCCAGCAGCTTATCACAGGGCAGCTCTGGAAACACCATATATTTT.